The rows below give T cell receptor beta chains drawn from one sample of a study of blood T cell repertoires in COVID-19. Sequenced by immunoSEQ multiplex PCR; TCRdb stores in-frame clones only, minus some. The sample gives approximately 200,000 clones, around 80% of which show up once; 7.5% to 9% is in the top ten. The sequencing sample was made of peripheral blood. Receptors originate from a woman of 80 years or more with COVID-19, enrolled during active disease. Both conserved end residues are part of each CDR3. The order of the fields is V gene, J gene, CDR3 protein.

V gene: TRBV9; J gene: TRBJ1-1; CDR3 protein: CASSVFGQNTEAFF
V gene: TRBV3-1/TRBV3-2; J gene: TRBJ1-3; CDR3 protein: CASSHPGTIYF
V gene: TRBV5-1; J gene: TRBJ1-1; CDR3 protein: CASSFSGGSNTEAFF
V gene: TRBV25-1; J gene: TRBJ1-2; CDR3 protein: CASSEYIPAGTGKNGYTF
V gene: TRBV6-4; J gene: TRBJ1-5; CDR3 protein: CASSSGGTNQPQHF
V gene: TRBV11-2; J gene: TRBJ2-3; CDR3 protein: CASSSWGVDTQYF
V gene: TRBV7-9; J gene: TRBJ2-7; CDR3 protein: CASSPQADYEQYF
V gene: TRBV3-1/TRBV3-2; J gene: TRBJ1-1; CDR3 protein: CASSLGSNTEAFF
V gene: TRBV9; J gene: TRBJ2-2; CDR3 protein: CASSIQADITGELFF
V gene: TRBV9; J gene: TRBJ1-4; CDR3 protein: CASSVENRPNEKLFF
V gene: TRBV11-2; J gene: TRBJ2-3; CDR3 protein: CASSLASQTDTQYF
V gene: TRBV19; J gene: TRBJ1-3; CDR3 protein: CASSAFTGLPGNTIYF
V gene: TRBV3-1/TRBV3-2; J gene: TRBJ2-2; CDR3 protein: CASSQAAGAHTGELFF
V gene: TRBV5-1; J gene: TRBJ2-5; CDR3 protein: CASSLFGTSGRETQYF
V gene: TRBV6-5; J gene: TRBJ2-1; CDR3 protein: CASTGTSGSRNEQFF
V gene: TRBV28; J gene: TRBJ1-2; CDR3 protein: CASQGANYGYTF
V gene: TRBV27; J gene: TRBJ2-7; CDR3 protein: CASSSNQGGEQYF
V gene: TRBV4-2; J gene: TRBJ2-1; CDR3 protein: CASSQDLLAGGYNEQFF
V gene: TRBV3-1/TRBV3-2; J gene: TRBJ2-7; CDR3 protein: CASSQGSQGAYEQYF
V gene: TRBV7-2; J gene: TRBJ1-1; CDR3 protein: CASSSPWGGRVIF
V gene: TRBV7-3; J gene: TRBJ2-1; CDR3 protein: CASSWTGTDNEQFF
V gene: TRBV5-1; J gene: TRBJ2-7; CDR3 protein: CASSLGQPTYEQYF
V gene: TRBV2; J gene: TRBJ2-2; CDR3 protein: CASSESGGTGELFF
V gene: TRBV28; J gene: TRBJ1-3; CDR3 protein: CASTGQGAVGGNTIYF
V gene: TRBV18; J gene: TRBJ1-2; CDR3 protein: CASSPTDGNYGYTF
V gene: TRBV6-5; J gene: TRBJ1-2; CDR3 protein: CASSPGSHGYTF
V gene: TRBV3-1/TRBV3-2; J gene: TRBJ1-1; CDR3 protein: CASSTNTEAFF
V gene: TRBV19; J gene: TRBJ2-3; CDR3 protein: CASSIKAASTDTQYF
V gene: TRBV7-9; J gene: TRBJ2-1; CDR3 protein: CASSAGKYNEQFF